This T cell receptor (beta chain) originates from a study of chemoradiotherapy in HPV16-positive cancers. Study-level information: Candidate HPV-specific T-cell clones and common TCR motifs came from functional assays in a couple of HPV16-positive patients.

Study-wide points: For HPV16-positive patients, expanding HPV-responsive T cells associated with longer recurrence-free survival. Candidate HPV-specific clones and E7-related TCR motifs grew in tumor during treatment. HPV-specific T cells were functionally defined from only a couple of HPV16-positive patients.

To note about this clone: Its antigen is currently unknown.

Sequencing used immunoSEQ multiplex PCR; TCRdb keeps in-frame clones, though not all of them. Of some 4,500 clones in the sample, roughly three quarters are singletons; the top ten hold approximately 4.7%. The CDR3 contains 13 residues. With 5 bases removed from V and 0 bases from J, the gap between germline ends came to 6 bases. Germline-derived CDR1 and CDR2 are SGHTA and FQGNSA. The J gene is TRBJ2-3, the V gene TRBV7-2; D not certain. The specimen comprised tumor tissue, sampled from a patient who underwent chemoradiotherapy. This clonotype originated in a human donor with HPV-associated anogenital cancer. CDR3 sequence: CASSVQSTDTQYF. CDR3 coding DNA: TGTGCCAGCAGCGTACAGAGCACAGATACGCAGTATTTT.